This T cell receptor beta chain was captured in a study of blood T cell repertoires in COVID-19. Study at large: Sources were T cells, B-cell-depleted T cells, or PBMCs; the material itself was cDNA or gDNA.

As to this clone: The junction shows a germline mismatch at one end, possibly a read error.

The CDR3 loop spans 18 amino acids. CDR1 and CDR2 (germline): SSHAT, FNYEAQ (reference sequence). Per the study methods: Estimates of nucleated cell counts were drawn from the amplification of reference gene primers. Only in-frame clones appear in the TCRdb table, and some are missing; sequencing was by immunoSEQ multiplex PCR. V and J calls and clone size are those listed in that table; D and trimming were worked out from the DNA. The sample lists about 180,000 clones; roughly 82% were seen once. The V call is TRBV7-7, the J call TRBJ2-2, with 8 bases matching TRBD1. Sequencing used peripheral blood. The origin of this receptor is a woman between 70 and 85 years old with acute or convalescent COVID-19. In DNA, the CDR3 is TGTGCTAGCAGCCAAACTCTGTCGACAGGGGAGAACACCGGGGAGCTGTTTTTT. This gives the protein CASSQTLSTGENTGELFF.